The 22 T cell receptor beta chains given below trace back to one sample, sequenced in a study of shared clonotypes between healthy human individuals. TCRdb's copy holds only in-frame clones and misses some; the assay was immunoSEQ multiplex PCR. The sample gives about 1 million clones, about 77% of which show up once; around 1.5% is in the top ten. The sequencing input was memory CD4+ T cells sorted from blood. Subset described: CD45RA-negative fraction. Receptors were obtained from a man between 18 and 35 years old in good health.

The chain couples TRBV6-5 to TRBJ2-7; D is possibly TRBD1 or TRBD2 (6 bases each). V was trimmed by 8 bases and J by 7 bases, leaving 21 bases between them. Per germline, CDR1 MNHEY and CDR2 SVGAGI. The CDR3 has 14 residues. The CDR3 sequence is CASGIGGPAGEQYF. CDR3 coding DNA: TGTGCCAGCGGTATTGGGGGGCCCGCGGGGGAGCAGTACTTC.

This sequence joins TRBV6-5 and TRBJ2-3, with D uncertain. The CDR3 extends over 14 amino acids. From germline, CDR1 is MNHEY and CDR2 SVGAGI. The V end lost 7 bases, the J end lost 4 bases, and 15 bases lay between the germline ends. CDR3 sequence reads: CASKRLASSDTQYF. In DNA, the CDR3 is TGTGCCAGCAAACGGTTGGCAAGTTCAGATACGCAGTATTTT.

The V gene is TRBV7-8, the J gene TRBJ2-1; 12 nucleotides match TRBD2. Germline CDR1 and CDR2: SGHVS and FQNEAQ. The CDR3 spans 14 residues. Germline trimming cut 5 bases from V and 15 bases from J; bases unmatched to any gene: 11. The chain's CDR3 is CASSGGLAGKEVFF. CDR3 sequence (DNA): TGTGCCAGCAGCGGCGGACTAGCGGGAAAGGAGGTGTTCTTC.

This clone was seen just once. A far larger clone is one base from this, pointing to a likely read error. The chain has TRBV4-3 and TRBJ2-7; D gene unclear. The CDR3 loop spans 15 amino acids. Per the germline V gene, CDR1 is LGHNA and CDR2 is YSLEER. V shed 0 bases and J shed 2 bases, with 11 bases lying between them. CDR3 nucleotides: TGCGCCAGCAGCCAAGATTGGGCAGCTACCTACGAGCAGTACTTC. Its protein product is CASSQDWAATYEQYF.

This rearrangement joins TRBV28 to TRBJ1-3; 8 positions agree with TRBD1. The V and J ends lost 6 bases and 4 bases, in that order; junction bases with no gene match: 8. In germline, CDR1 is MDHEN, CDR2 SYDVKM. The CDR3 is made up of 15 amino acids. CDR3 nucleotide sequence: TGTGCCAGCAGCCTTCCGGGACAGGCCGGAAACACCATATATTTT. This codes for CASSLPGQAGNTIYF. Complete variable domain (other parts from reference TRBV28 and TRBJ1-3): DVKVTQSSRYLVKRTGEKVFLECVQDMDHENMFWYRQDPGLGLRLIYFSYDVKMKEKGDIPEGYSVSREKKERFSLILESASTNQTSMYLCASSLPGQAGNTIYFGEGSWLTVV.

This rearrangement joins TRBV7-2 to TRBJ2-6; unclear D gene. Trimming took off 5 bases at V and 2 bases at J, with 10 bases between the two ends. The germline CDR1 and CDR2 sequences are SGHTA and FQGNSA. There are 15 residues in the CDR3. The CDR3 bases are TGTGCCAGCAGCGCCGGAGCGCCTGGGGCCAACGTCCTGACTTTC. It is translated as CASSAGAPGANVLTF.

For this clone: This same CDR3 is encoded by further DNA sequences in the sample. V is TRBV6-6 and J is TRBJ1-5, with D unclear. The CDR3 is 13 amino acids. The V and J ends lost 6 bases and 3 bases respectively, with 9 bases between them. CDR1 and CDR2 from the germline V gene are MNHNY and SVGAGI (reference sequence). CDR3 region: CASRGGSNQPQHF. The CDR3 DNA sequence: TGTGCCAGCAGGGGAGGCTCCAATCAGCCCCAGCATTTT.

The CDR3 here is CASSLGAGGFYEQYF. CDR3 DNA: TGCGCCAGCAGCTTGGGAGCGGGGGGTTTTTACGAGCAGTACTTC. The rearrangement uses TRBV5-1 and TRBJ2-7; 9 bases align to TRBD2. Germline CDR1 is SGHRS and CDR2 is YFSETQ. J gave up 4 bases and V 0 bases, and 5 bases lay outside the gene matches. This CDR3 has 15 amino acids. Variable domain in full (rest from reference TRBV5-1 and TRBJ2-7): KAGVTQTPRYLIKTRGQQVTLSCSPISGHRSVSWYQQTPGQGLQFLFEYFSETQRNKGNFPGRFSGRQFSNSRSEMNVSTLELGDSALYLCASSLGAGGFYEQYFGPGTRLTVT.

The CDR3 here is CASSPGVSGANVLTF. In DNA, the CDR3 is TGTGCCAGCTCACCTGGGGTCTCTGGGGCCAACGTCCTGACTTTC. The V gene is TRBV18, the J gene TRBJ2-6; D uncertain. Germline-derived CDR1 and CDR2 are KGHSH and LQKENI. Trimming stripped 3 bases from V and 0 bases from J, with 6 bases between. The CDR3 extends over 15 amino acids.

V gene TRBV5-4 combines with J gene TRBJ2-3; 8 positions agree with TRBD1. V trimming: 4 bases; J trimming: 8 bases; junction bases outside the gene matches: 9. This CDR3 contains 14 residues. Germline CDR1 and CDR2: SGHNT and YYREEE (reference sequence). CDR3 nucleotide sequence: TGTGCCAGCAGCAATGGACAGGGTGGAGGTACGCAGTATTTT. Its translation: CASSNGQGGGTQYF.

As for this clone: The same CDR3 also results from other DNA sequences found in this sample. The chain couples TRBV29-1 to TRBJ2-6; unclear D gene. V was clipped by 6 bases and J by 0 bases, with 6 bases between them. Germline values: CDR1 SQVTM, CDR2 ANQGSEA. CDR3 length: 13 residues. In nucleotides, the CDR3 is TGCAGCGTAGAGTACTCTGGGGCCAACGTCCTGACTTTC. Translated: CSVEYSGANVLTF.

This clone was observed a handful of times. The V gene is TRBV9, the J gene TRBJ1-6; 8 nucleotides align to TRBD1. The germline gives CDR1 SGDLS, CDR2 YYNGEE. This CDR3 comprises 14 residues. V dropped 3 bases and J dropped 7; count of bases not matched to a gene: 3. The CDR3 reads CASSEAGGNSPLHF. In nucleotides, the CDR3 is TGTGCCAGCAGCGAGGCAGGGGGCAATTCACCCCTCCACTTT.

This sequence joins TRBV4-1 and TRBJ2-1; possibly TRBD1 or TRBD2 for D (5 bases each). The CDR3 extends over 18 amino acids. V was cut by 4 bases and J by 0 bases, with 19 bases left in between. Germline values: CDR1 MGHRA, CDR2 YSYEKL. The CDR3 loop reads CASSRGALVERSYNEQFF. For the CDR3, the DNA is TGCGCCAGCAGCCGAGGGGCCCTTGTGGAGCGCTCCTACAATGAGCAGTTCTTC.

This clone was seen once. The chain employs TRBV2 and TRBJ2-1; TRBD1 aligns across 8 bases. The CDR3 runs to 12 residues. J was trimmed by 7 bases and V by 7 bases; bases with no gene match: 3. Germline CDR1 SNHLY, CDR2 FYNNEI. The CDR3 loop is CASKRTGNEQFF. CDR3 DNA sequence: TGTGCCAGCAAAAGGACAGGGAATGAGCAGTTCTTC.

The V call is TRBV7-6, the J call TRBJ1-5, with D possibly being TRBD1 (5 bases). Germline-derived CDR1 and CDR2 are SGHVS and FNYEAQ. CDR3 length equals 13 residues. Trimming took off 1 base at V and 6 bases at J, with 7 bases between the two ends. The CDR3 coding sequence is TGTGCCAGCAGCTTAGGGGGGACTCAGCCCCAGCATTTT. Translated, it gives CASSLGGTQPQHF. The full variable domain, rest sourced from reference TRBV7-6 and TRBJ1-5, is GAGVSQSPRYKVTKRGQDVALRCDPISGHVSLYWYRQALGQGPEFLTYFNYEAQQDKSGLPNDRFSAERPEGSISTLTIQRTEQRDSAMYRCASSLGGTQPQHFGDGTRLSIL.

The rearrangement links TRBV7-2 to TRBJ2-3; no reliable D call. The CDR3 contains 15 residues. Trimming stripped 5 bases from V and 5 bases from J, with 17 bases between. Germline assignment: CDR1 SGHTA and CDR2 FQGNSA. DNA of the CDR3: TGTGCCAGCAGCCCGGTGGCTGTAGCTTTAGATACGCAGTATTTT. This translates into CASSPVAVALDTQYF.

This rearrangement joins TRBV5-6 to TRBJ2-7, with 9 bases matching TRBD1. The junction had 7 bases not matched to a gene; V was cut back by 4 bases and J by 2 bases. This CDR3 has 15 amino acids. Per the germline V gene, CDR1 is SGHDT and CDR2 is YYEEEE. CDR3 in amino acids: CASSVPGTGTYEQYF. The CDR3 DNA reads TGTGCCAGCAGCGTCCCCGGGACAGGGACCTACGAGCAGTACTTC.

This clone has only one observation. The J gene is TRBJ1-1, the V gene TRBV6-5; 7 nucleotides match TRBD1. Germline loops: CDR1 MNHEY, CDR2 SVGAGI. J gave up 3 bases and V 7 bases, and 11 bases lay outside the gene matches. This CDR3 region has 15 residues. The CDR3 DNA is TGTGCCAGCAAAATCGGGGACAGAGGGTACACTGAAGCTTTCTTT. Its protein product is CASKIGDRGYTEAFF.

The chain couples TRBV19 to TRBJ2-3; D is tentatively TRBD1 or TRBD2 (5 bases each). Germline CDR1 and CDR2: LNHDA and SQIVND (reference sequence). The CDR3 consists of 17 residues. The ends were cut back, 4 bases at V and 2 bases at J, with 19 bases in the middle. The CDR3 reads CASSKIRAGSATDTQYF. The CDR3 DNA follows: TGTGCCAGTAGTAAAATCAGGGCGGGTAGCGCCACAGATACGCAGTATTTT.

The gene calls are TRBV5-4 and TRBJ2-2; D possibly matches TRBD1 or TRBD2 (6 bases each). V lost 1 base and J 2 bases, leaving 18 bases between the germline ends. The CDR3 runs to 18 residues. Germline V CDR1 and CDR2: SGHNT, YYREEE (reference sequence). CDR3 DNA sequence: TGTGCCAGCAGCTTGCTTATCGACCGGGGGCCTAACACCGGGGAGCTGTTTTTT. Protein sequence: CASSLLIDRGPNTGELFF.

The rearrangement links TRBV5-6 to TRBJ1-5, with 8 bases matching TRBD1. The CDR3 runs to 14 residues. Trimming took 4 bases from V and 6 from J; bases not matched to a gene: 6. CDR1 and CDR2 (germline): SGHDT, YYEEEE. As DNA, the CDR3 is TGTGCCAGCAGCAACAGGGGGATGGGTCAGCCCCAGCATTTT. Translated: CASSNRGMGQPQHF.

The rearrangement uses TRBV7-9 and TRBJ1-4; no clear D gene. The V end lost 5 bases, the J end lost 0 bases, and 10 bases lay between the germline ends. This CDR3 contains 15 residues. Germline CDR1 SEHNR, CDR2 FQNEAQ (reference sequence). CDR3 DNA: TGTGCCAGCAGCCCAAACGGAGCAACTAATGAAAAACTGTTTTTT. Its translation: CASSPNGATNEKLFF.